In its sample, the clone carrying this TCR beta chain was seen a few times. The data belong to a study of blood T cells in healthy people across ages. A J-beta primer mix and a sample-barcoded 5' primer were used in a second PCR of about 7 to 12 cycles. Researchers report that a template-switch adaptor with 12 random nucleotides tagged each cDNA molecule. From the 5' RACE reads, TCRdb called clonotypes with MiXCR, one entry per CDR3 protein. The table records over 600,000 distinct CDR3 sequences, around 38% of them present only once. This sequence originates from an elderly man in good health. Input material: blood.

The CDR3 coding sequence is TGCGCCAGCAGCTTCTCAGGGTTGAACACTGAAGCTTTCTTT. Translating gives CASSFSGLNTEAFF. The chain couples TRBV5-1 to TRBJ1-1, with a weak D call TRBD1 (5 bases). Germline V gene lookup returns CDR1 SGHRS and CDR2 YFSETQ. The CDR3 has 14 residues. V lost 2 bases and J lost 0, with 8 bases in between.